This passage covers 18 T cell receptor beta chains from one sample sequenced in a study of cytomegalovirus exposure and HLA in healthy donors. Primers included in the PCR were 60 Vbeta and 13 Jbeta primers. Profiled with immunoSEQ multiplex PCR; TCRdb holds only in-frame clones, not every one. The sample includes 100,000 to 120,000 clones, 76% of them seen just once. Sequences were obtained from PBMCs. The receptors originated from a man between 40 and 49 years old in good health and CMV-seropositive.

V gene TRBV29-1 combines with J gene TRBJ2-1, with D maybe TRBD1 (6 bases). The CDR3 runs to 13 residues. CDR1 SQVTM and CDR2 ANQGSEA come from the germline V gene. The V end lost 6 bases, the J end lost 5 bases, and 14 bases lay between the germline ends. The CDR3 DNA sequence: TGCAGCGTCTTAACCGGGACAAACAATGAGCAGTTCTTC. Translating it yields CSVLTGTNNEQFF.

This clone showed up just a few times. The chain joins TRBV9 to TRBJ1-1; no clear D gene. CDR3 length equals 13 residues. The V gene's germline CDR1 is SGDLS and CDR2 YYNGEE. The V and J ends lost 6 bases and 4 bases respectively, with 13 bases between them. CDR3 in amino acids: CASKREPTTEAFF. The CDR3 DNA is TGTGCCAGCAAGCGGGAGCCGACCACTGAAGCTTTCTTT.

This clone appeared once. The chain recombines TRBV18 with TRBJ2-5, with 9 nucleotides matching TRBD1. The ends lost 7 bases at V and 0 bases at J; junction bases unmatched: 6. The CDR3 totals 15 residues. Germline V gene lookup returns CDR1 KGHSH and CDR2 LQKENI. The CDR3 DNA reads TGTGCCAGCTTGGACGGGACAGGGTACCAAGAGACCCAGTACTTC. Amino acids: CASLDGTGYQETQYF.

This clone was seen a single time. The CDR3 sequence: CASTTGGTYNEQFF. The DNA of the CDR3 is TGTGCCAGTACGACTGGAGGAACCTACAATGAGCAGTTCTTC. This sequence joins TRBV19 and TRBJ2-1, with a weak D call TRBD2 (5 bases). Germline V gene sequence: CDR1 LNHDA, CDR2 SQIVND (reference sequence). The CDR3 runs to 14 residues. V lost 7 bases to trimming and J lost 2 bases, with 12 bases between them. The full variable domain, its missing parts supplied by reference TRBV19 and TRBJ2-1, is DGGITQSPKYLFRKEGQNVTLSCEQNLNHDAMYWYRQDPGQGLRLIYYSQIVNDFQKGDIAEGYSVSREKKESFPLTVTSAQKNPTAFYLCASTTGGTYNEQFFGPGTRLTVL.

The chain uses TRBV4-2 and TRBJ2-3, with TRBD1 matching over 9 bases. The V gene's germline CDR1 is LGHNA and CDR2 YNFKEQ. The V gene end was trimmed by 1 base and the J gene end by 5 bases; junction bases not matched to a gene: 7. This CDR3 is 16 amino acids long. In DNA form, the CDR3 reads TGTGCCAGCAGCCAAGCCGACAGGGGGGGTGAAGATACGCAGTATTTT. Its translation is CASSQADRGGEDTQYF.

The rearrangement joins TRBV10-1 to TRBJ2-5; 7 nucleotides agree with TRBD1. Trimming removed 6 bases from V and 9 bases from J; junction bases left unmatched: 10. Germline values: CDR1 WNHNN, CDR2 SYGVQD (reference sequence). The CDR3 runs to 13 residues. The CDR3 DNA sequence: TGCGCCAGCAGAACGACAGGGTACGCGGCCCAGTACTTC. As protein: CASRTTGYAAQYF.

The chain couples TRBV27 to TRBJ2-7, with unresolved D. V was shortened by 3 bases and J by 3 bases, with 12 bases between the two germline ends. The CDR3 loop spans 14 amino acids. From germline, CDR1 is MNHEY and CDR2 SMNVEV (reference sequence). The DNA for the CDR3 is TGTGCCAGCAGTTTCGGTATCACCGACTACGAGCAGTACTTC. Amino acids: CASSFGITDYEQYF.

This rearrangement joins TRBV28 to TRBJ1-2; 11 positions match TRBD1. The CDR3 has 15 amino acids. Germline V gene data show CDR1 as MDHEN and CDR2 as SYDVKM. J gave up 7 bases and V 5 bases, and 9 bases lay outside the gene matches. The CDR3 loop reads CASSLWTGGIGGYTF. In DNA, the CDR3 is TGTGCCAGCAGTCTCTGGACAGGGGGCATAGGTGGCTACACCTTC.

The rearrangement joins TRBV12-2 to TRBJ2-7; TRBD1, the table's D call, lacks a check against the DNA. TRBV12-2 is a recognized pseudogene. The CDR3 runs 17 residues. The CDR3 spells CASRSSGGDLYKYEQYF. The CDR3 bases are TGTGCAAGTCGCTCCTCAGGGGGCGATTTATATAAGTACGAGCAGTACTTC.

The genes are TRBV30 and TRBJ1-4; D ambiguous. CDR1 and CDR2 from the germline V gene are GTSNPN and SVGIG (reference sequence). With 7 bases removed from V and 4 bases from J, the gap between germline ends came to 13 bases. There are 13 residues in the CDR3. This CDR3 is CASGRGLNEKLFF. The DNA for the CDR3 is TGTGCCTCCGGGCGAGGACTTAATGAAAAACTGTTTTTT.

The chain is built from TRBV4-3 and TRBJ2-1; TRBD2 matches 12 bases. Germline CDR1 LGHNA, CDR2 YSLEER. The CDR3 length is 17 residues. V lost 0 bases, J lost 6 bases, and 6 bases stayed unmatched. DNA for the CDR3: TGCGCCAGCAGCCAAGATTTGGGACTAGCGGGTCGCAATGAGCAGTTCTTC. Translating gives CASSQDLGLAGRNEQFF.

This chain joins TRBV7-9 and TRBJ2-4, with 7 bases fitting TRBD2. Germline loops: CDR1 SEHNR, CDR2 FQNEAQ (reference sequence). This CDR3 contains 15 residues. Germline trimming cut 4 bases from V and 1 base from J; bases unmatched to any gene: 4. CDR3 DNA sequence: TGTGCCAGCAGCTCTCTACTAGCGGCCAAAAACATTCAGTACTTC. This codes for CASSSLLAAKNIQYF.

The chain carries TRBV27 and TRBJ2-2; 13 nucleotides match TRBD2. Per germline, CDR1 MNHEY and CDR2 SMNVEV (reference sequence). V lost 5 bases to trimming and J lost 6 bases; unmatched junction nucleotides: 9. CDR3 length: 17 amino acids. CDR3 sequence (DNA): TGTGCCAGCAGTCCGATGGGACTAGCGGGATGGGCCGGGGAGCTGTTTTTT. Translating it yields CASSPMGLAGWAGELFF.

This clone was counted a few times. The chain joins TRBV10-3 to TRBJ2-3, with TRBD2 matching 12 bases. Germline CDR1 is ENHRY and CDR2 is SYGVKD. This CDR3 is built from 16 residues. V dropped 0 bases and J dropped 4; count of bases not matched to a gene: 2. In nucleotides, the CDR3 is TGTGCCATCAGTGAGTCTACTAGCGGGAGGTCAGATACGCAGTATTTT. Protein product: CAISESTSGRSDTQYF.

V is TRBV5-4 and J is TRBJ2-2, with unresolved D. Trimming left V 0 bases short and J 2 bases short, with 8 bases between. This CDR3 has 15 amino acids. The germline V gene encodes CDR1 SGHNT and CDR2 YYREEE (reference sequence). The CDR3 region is CASSLARGNTGELFF. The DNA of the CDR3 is TGTGCCAGCAGCTTGGCTCGAGGAAACACCGGGGAGCTGTTTTTT.

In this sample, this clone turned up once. CDR3 nucleotides: TGTGCCAGCAGCCCCCCCCCGACAGGGGTGAACACTGAAGCTTTCTTT. Protein: CASSPPPTGVNTEAFF. This rearrangement joins TRBV5-4 to TRBJ1-1, with TRBD1 identical over 8 bases. Germline V lookup: CDR1 SGHNT, CDR2 YYREEE (reference sequence). The CDR3 length is 16 residues. Trimming at V came to 4 bases and at J to 0 bases, leaving 8 bases not matched to a gene.

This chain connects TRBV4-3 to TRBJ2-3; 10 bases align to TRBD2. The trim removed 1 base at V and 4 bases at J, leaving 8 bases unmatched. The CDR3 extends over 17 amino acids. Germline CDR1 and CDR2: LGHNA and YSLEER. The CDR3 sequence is CASSQGTVSGRSDTQYF. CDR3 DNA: TGCGCCAGCAGCCAAGGCACGGTTAGCGGGAGGTCAGATACGCAGTATTTT.

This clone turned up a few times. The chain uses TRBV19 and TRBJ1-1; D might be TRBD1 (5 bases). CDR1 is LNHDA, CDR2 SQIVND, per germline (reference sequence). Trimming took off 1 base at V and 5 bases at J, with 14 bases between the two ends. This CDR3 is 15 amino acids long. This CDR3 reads CASSIGGQPRTEAFF. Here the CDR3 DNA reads TGTGCCAGTAGTATAGGGGGCCAACCGAGGACTGAAGCTTTCTTT. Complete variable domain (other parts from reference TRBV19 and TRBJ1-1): DGGITQSPKYLFRKEGQNVTLSCEQNLNHDAMYWYRQDPGQGLRLIYYSQIVNDFQKGDIAEGYSVSREKKESFPLTVTSAQKNPTAFYLCASSIGGQPRTEAFFGQGTRLTVV.